This T cell receptor beta chain was observed in a study of CDR3 diversity in severe acne (dated by TCRdb to the late 2010s). The CDR3, from cysteine to phenylalanine, totals 15 residues. Of all the DNA, just the CDR3 is kept, 45 bases in frame from base 1. V is trimmed back by 0 bases and J by 4 bases, and the junction contains 5 bases that no gene match accounts for. The library was made by PCR. The sequencing machine was an Illumina HiSeq 2000. The public sequencing data were trimmed at Q25 with fastp and processed into clonotypes with MiXCR by TCRdb, which kept only in-frame beta chains. Entries that share a CDR3 protein sequence are merged under the most common genes and DNA. The sample has over 100,000 distinct CDR3 sequences on record, 51% of them singletons. Of the sample, around 12% falls within the top ten clones. Comment on this clonotype: Its antigen is still unknown. Within one base of it there is no much larger clone, and no base qualities were kept.

The chain uses TRBV12-3 or TRBV12-4 and TRBJ2-5, with 7 bases aligning to TRBD2. Sequencing was done on a sample of blood. The source is a male donor with acne. The sequence in DNA is TGTGCCAGCAGTTTAGCTGGCGGGAGTCGAGAGACCCAGTACTTC. It translates to CASSLAGGSRETQYF.